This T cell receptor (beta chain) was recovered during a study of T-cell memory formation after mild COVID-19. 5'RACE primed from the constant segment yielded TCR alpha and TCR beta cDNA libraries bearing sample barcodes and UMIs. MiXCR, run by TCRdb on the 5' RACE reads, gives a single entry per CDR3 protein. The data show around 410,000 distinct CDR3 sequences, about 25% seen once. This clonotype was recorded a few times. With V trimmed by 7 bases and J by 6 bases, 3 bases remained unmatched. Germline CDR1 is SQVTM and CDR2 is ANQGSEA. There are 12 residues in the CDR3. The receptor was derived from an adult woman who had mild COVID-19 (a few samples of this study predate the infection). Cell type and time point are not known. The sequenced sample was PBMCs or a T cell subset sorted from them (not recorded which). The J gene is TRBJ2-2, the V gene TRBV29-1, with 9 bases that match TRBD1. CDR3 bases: TGCAGCGGCCACAGGGGGCCCGGGGAGCTGTTTTTT. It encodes CSGHRGPGELFF.